This T cell receptor beta chain was captured by sequencing in a study of identical twins. TCRdb passed the 5' RACE reads through MiXCR, listing each CDR3 protein once. The sample lists around 250,000 distinct CDR3 sequences; around 6.5% were seen once. On this clonotype: The antigen is unknown.

General study points: Insertion counts were lower in abundant cord blood beta clonotypes, a trend that memory repertoires did not show. The study found weaker excess twin sharing in beta out-of-frame sequences.

In germline, CDR1 is DFQATT, CDR2 SNEGSKA (reference sequence). This CDR3 contains 15 residues. Trimming took 5 bases from V and 6 from J; bases not matched to a gene: 15. Another study also made use of these data, one on T cells expressing NK-cell markers. That paper adds: There were seven HCMV-seropositive donors and one seronegative donor among the eight sequenced. A range of 1.0-7.0% of CD8+ T cells consisted of dominant NKG2C+ clonotypes in several donors.

This sequence originates from a woman aged 18-29 years in good health. Sequencing was done on a sample of CD8+ T cells sorted from blood. The chain has TRBV20-1 and TRBJ1-1, with 7 bases identical to TRBD1. CDR3 nucleotide sequence: TGCAGTGCTGTCAATAGAGACAGGGAGTCTGCTGAAGCTTTCTTT. The encoded protein is CSAVNRDRESAEAFF.